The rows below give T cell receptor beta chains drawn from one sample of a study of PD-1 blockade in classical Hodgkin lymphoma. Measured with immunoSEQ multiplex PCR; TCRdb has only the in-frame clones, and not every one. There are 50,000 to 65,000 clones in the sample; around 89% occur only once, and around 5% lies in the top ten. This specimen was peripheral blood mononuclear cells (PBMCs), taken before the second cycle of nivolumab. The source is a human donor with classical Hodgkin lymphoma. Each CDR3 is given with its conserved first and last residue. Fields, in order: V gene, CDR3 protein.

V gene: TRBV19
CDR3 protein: CASTGGGYTDTQYF

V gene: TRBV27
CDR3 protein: CASTFHVRREENNSPLHF

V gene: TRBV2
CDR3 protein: CASSGGPNMNTEAFF

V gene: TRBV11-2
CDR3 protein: CASSFPREGPTQETQYF

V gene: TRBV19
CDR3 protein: CASSIASGGAGDTLIYEQYF

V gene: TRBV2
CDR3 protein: CASRSGVDEQFF

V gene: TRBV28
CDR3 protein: CASSPTGVYGYTF

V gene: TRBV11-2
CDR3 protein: CASSLVGGGSTDTQYF

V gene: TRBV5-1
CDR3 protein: CASSFGRGSQETQYF

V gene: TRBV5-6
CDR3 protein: CASSLLKGELFF

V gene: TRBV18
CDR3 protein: CASSPGLNQETQYF

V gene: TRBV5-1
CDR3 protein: CASSTGQGAVGYTF

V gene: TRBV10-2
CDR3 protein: CASSGTSGGANTGELFF

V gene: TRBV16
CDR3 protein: CASSQQGQGAHEQYF

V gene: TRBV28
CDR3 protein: CASLIQGGTPEAFF

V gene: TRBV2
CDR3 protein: CASMAGQINQPQHF

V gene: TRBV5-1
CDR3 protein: CASSLEGGGNTIYF

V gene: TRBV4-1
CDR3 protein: CASSQAHSALAGGTDTQYF

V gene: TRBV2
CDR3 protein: CASSGRDYGYTF

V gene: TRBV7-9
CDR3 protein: CASSLESSYEQYF

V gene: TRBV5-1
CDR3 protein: CASSLLTGVSGETQYF

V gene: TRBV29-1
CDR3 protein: CSVAGPNQETQYF

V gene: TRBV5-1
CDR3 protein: CASSPVDPSLETQYF

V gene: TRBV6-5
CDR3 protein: CATGEQGRYEQYF

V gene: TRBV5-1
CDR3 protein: CASSLGGHTDTQYF

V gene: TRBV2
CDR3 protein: CASSVNEQFF

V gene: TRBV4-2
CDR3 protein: CASSQGQSSYGYTF

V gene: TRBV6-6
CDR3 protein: CASSYVSYQPQHF

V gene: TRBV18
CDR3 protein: CASSSRVPGELFF

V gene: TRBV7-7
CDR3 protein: CASSLAGTATNEKLFF

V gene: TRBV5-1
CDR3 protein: CASSIMANGGNTEAFF

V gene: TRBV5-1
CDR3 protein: CASSLDPSGGELAKNIQYF

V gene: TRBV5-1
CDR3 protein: CASSIVPSNTEAFF

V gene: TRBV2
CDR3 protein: CASREYKLRGTDTQYF

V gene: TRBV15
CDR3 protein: CATSRAGQGISLNSPLHF

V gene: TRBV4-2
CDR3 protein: CASSQEVGGSSYEQYF

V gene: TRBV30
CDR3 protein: CAWKAGRAFTEAFF

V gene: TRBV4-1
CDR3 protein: CASSQDWKGTSTEAFF

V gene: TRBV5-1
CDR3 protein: CASSPDSSYNSPLHF

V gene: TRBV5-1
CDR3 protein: CASSPHREWGETQYF

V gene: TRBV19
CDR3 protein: CASSSRTGGPDQPQHF

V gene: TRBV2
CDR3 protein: CATGGNTGELFF

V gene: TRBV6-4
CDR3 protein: CASRARDSKDTQYF

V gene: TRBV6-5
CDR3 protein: CASSPGTRTYEQYF

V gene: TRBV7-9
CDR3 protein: CASSLQNTEAFF

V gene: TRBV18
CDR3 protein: CASSPPSGRTEAFF

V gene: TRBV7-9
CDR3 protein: CASSLGPSYSHNEQFF

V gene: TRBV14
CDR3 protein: CASSDASGGETQYF

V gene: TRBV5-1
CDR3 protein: CASSLATGVKKLFF

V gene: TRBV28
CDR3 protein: CASSLAGTEKLFF

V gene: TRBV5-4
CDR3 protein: CASSSTLGPVVGYTF

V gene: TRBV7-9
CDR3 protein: CASNREDSQPQHF

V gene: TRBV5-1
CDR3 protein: CASSLPGTSGQETQYF

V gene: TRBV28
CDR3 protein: CASSLPFQQGAGYTF

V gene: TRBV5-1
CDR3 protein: CASSQGSGQGYEQYF

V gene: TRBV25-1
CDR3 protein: CASSGRNGTSSGANVLTF

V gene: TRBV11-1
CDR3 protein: CASSSPGYRGYTF

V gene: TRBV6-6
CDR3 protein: CASSSETQYF